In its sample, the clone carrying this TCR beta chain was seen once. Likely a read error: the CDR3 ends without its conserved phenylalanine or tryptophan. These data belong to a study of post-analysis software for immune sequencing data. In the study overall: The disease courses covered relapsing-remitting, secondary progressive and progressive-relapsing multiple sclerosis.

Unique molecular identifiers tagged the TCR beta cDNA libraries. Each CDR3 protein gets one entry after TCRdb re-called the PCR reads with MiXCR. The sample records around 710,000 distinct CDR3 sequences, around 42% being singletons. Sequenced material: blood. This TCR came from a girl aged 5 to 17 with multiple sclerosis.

CDR3 DNA: TGTGCCAGCACGGGCCGCTATGGCTACACCTGC. Translating it yields CASTGRYGYTC. The chain links TRBV6-5 to TRBJ1-2; the D is unclear. V lost 7 bases and J lost 4, with 7 bases in between. This CDR3 has 11 residues. Germline V gene sequence: CDR1 MNHEY, CDR2 SVGAGI.